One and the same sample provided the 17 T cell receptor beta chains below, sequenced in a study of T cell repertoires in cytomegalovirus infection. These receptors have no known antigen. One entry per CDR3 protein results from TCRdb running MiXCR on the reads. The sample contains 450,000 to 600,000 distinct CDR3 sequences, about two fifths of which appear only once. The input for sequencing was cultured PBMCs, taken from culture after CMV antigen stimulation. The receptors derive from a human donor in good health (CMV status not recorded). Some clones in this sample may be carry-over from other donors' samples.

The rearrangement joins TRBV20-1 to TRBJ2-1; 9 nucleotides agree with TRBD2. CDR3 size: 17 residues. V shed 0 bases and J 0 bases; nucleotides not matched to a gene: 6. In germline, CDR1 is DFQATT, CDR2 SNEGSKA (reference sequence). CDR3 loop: CSARESGGLLSYNEQFF. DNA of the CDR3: TGCAGTGCTAGAGAAAGCGGGGGGCTTCTCTCCTACAATGAGCAGTTCTTC.

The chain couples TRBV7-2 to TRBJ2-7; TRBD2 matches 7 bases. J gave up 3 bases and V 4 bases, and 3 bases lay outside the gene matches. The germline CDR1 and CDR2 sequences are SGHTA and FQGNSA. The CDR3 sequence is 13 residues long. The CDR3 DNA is TGTGCCAGCAGCTGGGGGGAGGGCTACGAGCAGTACTTC. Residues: CASSWGEGYEQYF.

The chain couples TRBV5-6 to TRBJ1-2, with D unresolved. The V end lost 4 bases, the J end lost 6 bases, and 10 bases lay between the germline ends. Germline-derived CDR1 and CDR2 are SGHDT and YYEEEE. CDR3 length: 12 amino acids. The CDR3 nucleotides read TGTGCCAGCAGCGCTCTTATGGATGGCTACACCTTC. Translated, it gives CASSALMDGYTF.

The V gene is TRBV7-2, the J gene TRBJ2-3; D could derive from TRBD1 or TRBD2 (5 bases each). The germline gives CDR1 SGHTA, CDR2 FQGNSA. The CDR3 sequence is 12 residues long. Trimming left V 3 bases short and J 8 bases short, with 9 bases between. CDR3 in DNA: TGTGCCAGCAGCTTTGCTGGGACTACGCAGTATTTT. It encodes CASSFAGTTQYF.

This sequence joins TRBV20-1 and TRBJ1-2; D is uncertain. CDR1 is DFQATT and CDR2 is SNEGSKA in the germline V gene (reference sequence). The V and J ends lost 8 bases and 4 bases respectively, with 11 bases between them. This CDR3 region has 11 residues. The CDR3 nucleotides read TGCAGTTCGGACGTGTCCTATGGCTACACCTTC. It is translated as CSSDVSYGYTF.

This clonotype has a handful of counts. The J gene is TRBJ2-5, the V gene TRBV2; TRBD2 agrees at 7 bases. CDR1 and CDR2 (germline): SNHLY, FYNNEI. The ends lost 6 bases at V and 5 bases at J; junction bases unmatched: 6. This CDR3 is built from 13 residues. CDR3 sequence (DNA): TGTGCCAGCAGAAAAAGCGGGGCGGAGACCCAGTACTTC. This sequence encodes CASRKSGAETQYF. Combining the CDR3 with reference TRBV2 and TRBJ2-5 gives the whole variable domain EPEVTQTPSHQVTQMGQEVILRCVPISNHLYFYWYRQILGQKVEFLVSFYNNEISEKSEIFDDQFSVERPDGSNFTLKIRSTKLEDSAMYFCASRKSGAETQYFGPGTRLLVL.

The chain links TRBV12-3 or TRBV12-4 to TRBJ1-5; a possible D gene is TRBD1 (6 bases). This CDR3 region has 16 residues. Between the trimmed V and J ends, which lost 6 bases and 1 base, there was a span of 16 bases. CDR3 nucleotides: TGTGCCAGCAGCGCCACAGGGTTATTAAGCAATCAGCCCCAGCATTTT. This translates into CASSATGLLSNQPQHF.

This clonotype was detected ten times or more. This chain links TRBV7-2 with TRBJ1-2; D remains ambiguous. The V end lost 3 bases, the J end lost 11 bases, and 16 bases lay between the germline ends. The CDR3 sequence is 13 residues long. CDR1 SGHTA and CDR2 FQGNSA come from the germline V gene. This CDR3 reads CASSLERNSRYTF. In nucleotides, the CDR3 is TGTGCCAGCAGCTTGGAAAGGAACTCTCGTTACACCTTC.

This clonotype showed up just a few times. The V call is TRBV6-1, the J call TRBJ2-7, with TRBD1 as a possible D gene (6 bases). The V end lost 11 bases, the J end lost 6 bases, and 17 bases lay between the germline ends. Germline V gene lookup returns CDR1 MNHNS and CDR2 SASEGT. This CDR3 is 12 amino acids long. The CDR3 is CAPSAGVTEQYF. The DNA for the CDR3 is TGTGCCCCCAGCGCAGGGGTTACCGAGCAGTACTTC.

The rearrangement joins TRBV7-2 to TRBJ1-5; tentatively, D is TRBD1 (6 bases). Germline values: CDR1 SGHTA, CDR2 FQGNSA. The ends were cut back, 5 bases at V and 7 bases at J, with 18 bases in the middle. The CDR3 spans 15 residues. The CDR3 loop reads CASSPREGGLQPQHF. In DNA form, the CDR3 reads TGTGCCAGCAGCCCCCGCGAAGGGGGTTTGCAGCCCCAGCATTTT.

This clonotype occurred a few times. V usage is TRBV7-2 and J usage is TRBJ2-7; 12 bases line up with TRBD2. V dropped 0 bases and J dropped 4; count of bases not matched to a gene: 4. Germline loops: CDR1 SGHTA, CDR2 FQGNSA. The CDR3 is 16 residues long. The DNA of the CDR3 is TGTGCCAGCAGCTTAGCCATGACTAGCGGGAGTTACGAGCAGTACTTC. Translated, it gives CASSLAMTSGSYEQYF.

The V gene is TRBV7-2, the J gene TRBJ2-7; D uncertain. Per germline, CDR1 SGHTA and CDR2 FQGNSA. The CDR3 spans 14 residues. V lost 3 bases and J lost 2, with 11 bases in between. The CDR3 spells CASSLFLGPYEQYF. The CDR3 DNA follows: TGTGCCAGCAGCTTGTTTTTAGGGCCCTACGAGCAGTACTTC.

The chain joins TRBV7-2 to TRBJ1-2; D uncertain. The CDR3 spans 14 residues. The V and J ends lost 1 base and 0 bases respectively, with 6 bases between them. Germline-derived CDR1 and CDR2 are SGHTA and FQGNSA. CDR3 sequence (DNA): TGTGCCAGCAGCTTAGATTACTCTAACTATGGCTACACCTTC. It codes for CASSLDYSNYGYTF.

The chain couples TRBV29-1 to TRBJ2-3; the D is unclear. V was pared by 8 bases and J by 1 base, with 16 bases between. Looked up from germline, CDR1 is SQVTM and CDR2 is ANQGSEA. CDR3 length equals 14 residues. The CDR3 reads CSSRMNYGTDTQYF. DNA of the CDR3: TGCAGCTCCAGAATGAATTACGGCACAGATACGCAGTATTTT.

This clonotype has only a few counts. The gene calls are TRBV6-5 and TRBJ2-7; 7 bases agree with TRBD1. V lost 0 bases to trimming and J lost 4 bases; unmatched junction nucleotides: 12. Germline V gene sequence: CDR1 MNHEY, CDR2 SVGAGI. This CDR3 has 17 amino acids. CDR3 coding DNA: TGTGCCAGCAGTTACTCGAGACAATCGACAGGGAAATACGAGCAGTACTTC. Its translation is CASSYSRQSTGKYEQYF.

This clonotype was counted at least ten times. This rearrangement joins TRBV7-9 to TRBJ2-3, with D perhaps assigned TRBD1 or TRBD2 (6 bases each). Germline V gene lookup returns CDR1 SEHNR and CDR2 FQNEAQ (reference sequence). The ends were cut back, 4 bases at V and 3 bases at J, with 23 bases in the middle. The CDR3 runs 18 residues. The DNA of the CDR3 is TGTGCCAGCAGCTCCTGGGGGGCTAGCGCGACCCAAACAGATACGCAGTATTTT. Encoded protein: CASSSWGASATQTDTQYF.

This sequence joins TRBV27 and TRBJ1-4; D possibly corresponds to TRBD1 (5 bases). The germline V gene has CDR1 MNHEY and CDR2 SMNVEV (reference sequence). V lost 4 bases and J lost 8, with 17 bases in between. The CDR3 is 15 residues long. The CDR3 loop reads CASSWGRSSPEKLFF. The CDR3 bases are TGTGCCAGCAGTTGGGGACGGAGCTCTCCGGAAAAACTGTTTTTT.